The 16 T cell receptor beta chains listed next were all sequenced from one sample in a study of shared clonotypes between healthy human individuals. TCRdb keeps only in-frame clones here, not all; method: immunoSEQ multiplex PCR. The table shows around 2.3 million clones, with approximately 95% occurring only once. Sequencing input: naive CD4+ T cells sorted from blood. The subset is: CD45RA+ positively selected. The source of these receptors is a young man in good health.

V usage is TRBV7-2 and J usage is TRBJ1-5, with no clear D. Germline-derived CDR1 and CDR2 are SGHTA and FQGNSA. V shed 4 bases and J shed 5 bases, with 15 bases lying between them. The CDR3 is made up of 15 amino acids. The CDR3 DNA is TGTGCCAGCAGCTCCCTCCGTCCGTACGATCAGCCCCAGCATTTT. Protein: CASSSLRPYDQPQHF.

The chain combines TRBV4-1 with TRBJ2-7, with TRBD2 matching over 8 bases. The CDR3 is 16 residues long. Germline values: CDR1 MGHRA, CDR2 YSYEKL. J gave up 3 bases and V 1 base, and 8 bases lay outside the gene matches. CDR3 sequence: CASSQALAGGHYEQYF. For the CDR3, the DNA is TGCGCCAGCAGCCAAGCTTTGGCGGGGGGTCACTACGAGCAGTACTTC.

This sequence joins TRBV6-1 and TRBJ2-5, with D perhaps TRBD2 (6 bases). Trimming took 6 bases from V and 4 from J, leaving 12 bases between them. Germline-derived CDR1 and CDR2 are MNHNS and SASEGT. The CDR3 is 13 residues long. This chain's CDR3 is CASRRLGRETQYF. The CDR3 DNA reads as TGTGCCAGCAGGCGACTAGGGCGAGAGACCCAGTACTTC.

The V call is TRBV7-9, the J call TRBJ1-2; TRBD1 matches at 7 bases. The CDR3 contains 16 residues. The J segment lost 0 bases and the V segment lost 2 bases, leaving 6 bases of the junction unmatched. CDR1 SEHNR and CDR2 FQNEAQ come from the germline V gene (reference sequence). The CDR3: CASSLYSDRTNYGYTF. CDR3 DNA: TGTGCCAGCAGCTTATATTCGGACAGGACTAACTATGGCTACACCTTC.

The chain recombines TRBV10-3 with TRBJ2-7; D is possibly TRBD2 (6 bases). Per the germline V gene, CDR1 is ENHRY and CDR2 is SYGVKD. V gave up 10 bases and J gave up 5 bases, with 12 bases separating them. This CDR3 is 11 amino acids long. The CDR3 is CATGSYHEQYF. As DNA, the CDR3 is TGTGCCACCGGGAGCTATCACGAGCAGTACTTC.

The V gene is TRBV10-3, the J gene TRBJ2-1; D is possibly TRBD1 or TRBD2 (6 bases each). Per the germline V gene, CDR1 is ENHRY and CDR2 is SYGVKD. The CDR3 covers 13 residues. Between the trimmed V and J ends, which lost 1 base and 8 bases, there was a span of 9 bases. CDR3 sequence (DNA): TGTGCCATCAGTGAGTACAGGGAGGATGAGCAGTTCTTC. Encoded protein: CAISEYREDEQFF.

The chain joins TRBV4-1 to TRBJ1-2; D call uncertain. The germline gives CDR1 MGHRA, CDR2 YSYEKL. V shed 4 bases and J shed 4 bases, with 10 bases lying between them. This CDR3 comprises 13 residues. This chain's CDR3 is CASSPGSVYGYTF. Written as DNA, the CDR3 is TGCGCCAGCAGCCCCGGGTCCGTCTATGGCTACACCTTC.

The chain joins TRBV30 to TRBJ1-2; no definite D call. V lost 2 bases and J lost 2, with 0 bases in between. The length of the CDR3 is 10 residues. CDR1 GTSNPN and CDR2 SVGIG come from the germline V gene (reference sequence). CDR3 region: CAWSNYGYTF. The CDR3 nucleotides read TGTGCCTGGAGTAACTATGGCTACACCTTC. The full variable domain, its missing parts supplied by reference TRBV30 and TRBJ1-2, is SQTIHQWPATLVQPVGSPLSLECTVEGTSNPNLYWYRQAAGRGLQLLFYSVGIGQISSEVPQNLSASRPQDRQFILSSKKLLLSDSGFYLCAWSNYGYTFGSGTRLTVV.

This chain connects TRBV6-5 to TRBJ1-5; D is perhaps TRBD1 (6 bases). The CDR3 runs 15 residues. Trimming stripped 6 bases from V and 4 bases from J, with 16 bases between. CDR1 is MNHEY, CDR2 SVGAGI, per germline. Written as DNA, the CDR3 is TGTGCCAGCAGCCTAATCCGGGACAAAAATCAGCCCCAGCATTTT. Translation: CASSLIRDKNQPQHF.

This sequence joins TRBV6-6 and TRBJ2-5, with D hard to call. Trimming cost V 6 bases and J 2 bases, with 4 bases left between them. The CDR3 runs 11 residues. CDR1 is MNHNY, CDR2 SVGAGI, per germline (reference sequence). The CDR3 sequence is CASSEQETQYF. For the CDR3, the DNA is TGTGCCAGCAGCGAACAAGAGACCCAGTACTTC.

The chain recombines TRBV7-9 with TRBJ2-6, with D uncertain. This CDR3 contains 17 residues. Germline V gene data show CDR1 as SEHNR and CDR2 as FQNEAQ (reference sequence). V was trimmed by 1 base and J by 1 base, leaving 11 bases between them. This CDR3 reads CASSLGTRASGANVLTF. The CDR3 nucleotides read TGTGCCAGCAGCTTAGGGACCAGAGCTTCTGGGGCCAACGTCCTGACTTTC.

The chain employs TRBV6-6 and TRBJ2-5, with D perhaps matching TRBD1 or TRBD2 (7 bases each). The V gene's germline CDR1 is MNHNY and CDR2 SVGAGI (reference sequence). Trimming removed 7 bases from V and 5 bases from J, with 17 bases in between. This CDR3 region has 14 residues. The CDR3 region has the DNA TGTGCCAGCACTCAGGGGGGGACAGTGGAGACCCAGTACTTC. Translation: CASTQGGTVETQYF.

This rearrangement joins TRBV19 to TRBJ1-6; 7 nucleotides match TRBD1. CDR3 length: 15 amino acids. J gave up 6 bases and V 2 bases, and 4 bases lay outside the gene matches. Per the germline V gene, CDR1 is LNHDA and CDR2 is SQIVND (reference sequence). CDR3 bases: TGTGCCAGTAGTATAACGGGACAGCTTAATTCACCCCTCCACTTT. Protein product: CASSITGQLNSPLHF.

Notes on this clone: The same CDR3 arises from other DNA sequences in this sample as well. The chain carries TRBV9 and TRBJ2-2, with 10 positions matching TRBD2. Germline V gives CDR1 SGDLS, CDR2 YYNGEE. Trimming removed 0 bases from V and 4 bases from J; junction bases left unmatched: 0. The CDR3 contains 15 residues. The CDR3: CASSVASGGTGELFF. The CDR3 nucleotides read TGTGCCAGCAGCGTAGCTAGCGGGGGCACCGGGGAGCTGTTTTTT.

A single count supports this clone. The chain combines TRBV5-1 with TRBJ2-7, with 8 nucleotides matching TRBD2. Germline V gene data show CDR1 as SGHRS and CDR2 as YFSETQ. V was pared by 0 bases and J by 1 base, with 6 bases of the junction left unmatched. The CDR3 extends over 16 amino acids. The CDR3 coding sequence is TGCGCCAGCAGCTTGGTTTGGGCTAGCGGGTCCTACGAGCAGTACTTC. Protein: CASSLVWASGSYEQYF.

The chain recombines TRBV7-9 with TRBJ1-1; a possible D gene is TRBD1 (5 bases). The CDR3 runs 16 residues. Germline V gene sequence: CDR1 SEHNR, CDR2 FQNEAQ (reference sequence). The V end was cut by 3 bases, the J end by 1 base, with 15 bases between. Here the CDR3 DNA reads TGTGCCAGCAGCTTCGAGGGAGGGGTAGAGAACACTGAAGCTTTCTTT. This gives the protein CASSFEGGVENTEAFF.